This T cell receptor (beta chain) was sequenced in a study of blood T cell repertoires in COVID-19. In the original analysis: Amplification from reference gene primers served as the basis for estimated nucleated cell counts. Sequencing was performed with immunoSEQ multiplex PCR; in TCRdb, only in-frame clones are kept and a portion is missing. The V and J calls and clone size come from that table; D and trimming were worked out from the DNA. Of over 150,000 clones listed, roughly 88% are singletons. About this clone itself: Its ends do not fully match the called genes, so a read error is possible.

CDR3 length equals 8 residues. Germline CDR1 reads WNHNN; CDR2 reads SYGVQD (reference sequence). Sequenced material: peripheral blood. V usage is TRBV10-1 and J usage is TRBJ1-1; 8 bases match TRBD1. The source of this sequence is a human donor in a cohort sampled during active COVID-19. The CDR3: CASMRDRF. The CDR3 DNA is TGCGCCAGCATGCGGGACAGGTTT.